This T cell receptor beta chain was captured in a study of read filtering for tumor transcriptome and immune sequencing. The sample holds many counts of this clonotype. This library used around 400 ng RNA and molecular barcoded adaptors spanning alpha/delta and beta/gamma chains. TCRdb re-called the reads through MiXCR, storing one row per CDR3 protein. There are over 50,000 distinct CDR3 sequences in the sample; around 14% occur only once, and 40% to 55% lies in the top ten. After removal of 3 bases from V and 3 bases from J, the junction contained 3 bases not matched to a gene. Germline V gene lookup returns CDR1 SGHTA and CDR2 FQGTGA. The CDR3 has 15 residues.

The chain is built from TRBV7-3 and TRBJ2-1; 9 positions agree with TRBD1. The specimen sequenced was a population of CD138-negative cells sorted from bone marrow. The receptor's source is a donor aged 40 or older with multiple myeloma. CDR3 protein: CASSFGTGFYNEQFF. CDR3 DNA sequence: TGTGCCAGCAGCTTTGGGACAGGGTTCTACAATGAGCAGTTCTTC. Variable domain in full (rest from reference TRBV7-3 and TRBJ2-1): GAGVSQTPSNKVTEKGKYVELRCDPISGHTALYWYRQSLGQGPEFLIYFQGTGAADDSGLPNDRFFAVRPEGSVSTLKIQRTERGDSAVYLCASSFGTGFYNEQFFGPGTRLTVL.